This T cell receptor (beta chain) came from a study of blood T cell repertoires in COVID-19. Profiled with immunoSEQ multiplex PCR; TCRdb holds only in-frame clones, not every one. The data hold 150,000 to 200,000 clones, with 75% to 80% observed a single time. The CDR3 totals 14 residues. CDR1 and CDR2 (germline): MNHEY, SVGAGI. V shed 6 bases and J shed 4 bases, with 13 bases lying between them. The receptor comes from an elderly woman with acute or convalescent COVID-19. The source material was peripheral blood. This chain uses TRBV6-5 with TRBJ1-5, with a weak D call TRBD1 (5 bases). The CDR3 here is CASSPRVTNQPQHF. In nucleotides, the CDR3 is TGTGCCAGCAGCCCCAGGGTTACAAATCAGCCCCAGCATTTT.